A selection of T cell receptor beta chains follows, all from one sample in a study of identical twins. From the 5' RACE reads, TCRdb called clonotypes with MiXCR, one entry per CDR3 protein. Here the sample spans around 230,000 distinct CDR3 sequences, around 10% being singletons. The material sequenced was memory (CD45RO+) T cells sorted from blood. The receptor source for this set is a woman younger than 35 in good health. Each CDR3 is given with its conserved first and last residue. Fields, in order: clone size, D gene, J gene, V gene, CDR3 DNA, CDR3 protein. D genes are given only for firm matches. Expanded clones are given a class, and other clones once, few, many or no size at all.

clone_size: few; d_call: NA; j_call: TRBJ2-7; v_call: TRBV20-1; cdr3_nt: TGCAGTGCTAGACGGAAGACTAGTTTCTACGAGCAGTACTTC; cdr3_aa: CSARRKTSFYEQYF
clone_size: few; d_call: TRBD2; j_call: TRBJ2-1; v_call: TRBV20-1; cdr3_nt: TGCAGTGCTCTCCCAATATCCGGGACTAGTCGGTCGGGTTTTCACAATGAGCAGTTCTTC; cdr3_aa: CSALPISGTSRSGFHNEQFF
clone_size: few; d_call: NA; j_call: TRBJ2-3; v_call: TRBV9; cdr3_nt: TGTGCCAGCAGCGGGGGACTGCGCACAGATACGCAGTATTTT; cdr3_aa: CASSGGLRTDTQYF
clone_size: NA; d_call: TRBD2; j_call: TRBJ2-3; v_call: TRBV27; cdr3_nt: TGTGCCAGCAGTTTATTCTCCGGGACTAGCGGGCCCTCTGGCACAGATACGCAGTATTTT; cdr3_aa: CASSLFSGTSGPSGTDTQYF
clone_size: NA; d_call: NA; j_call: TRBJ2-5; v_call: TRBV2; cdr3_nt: TGTGCCAGCGGGCCTACTAGCTGGGGTGAGACCCAGTACTTC; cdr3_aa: CASGPTSWGETQYF
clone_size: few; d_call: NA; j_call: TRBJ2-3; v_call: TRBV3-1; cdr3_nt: TGTGCCAGCAGCCAAGCGCTTAGCGGTAGCACAGATACGCAGTATTTT; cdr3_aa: CASSQALSGSTDTQYF
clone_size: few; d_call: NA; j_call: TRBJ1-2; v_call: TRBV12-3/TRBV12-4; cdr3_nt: TGTGCCAGCAAGCTTTCCTCACAGGGTAACTATGGCTACACCTTC; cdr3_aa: CASKLSSQGNYGYTF
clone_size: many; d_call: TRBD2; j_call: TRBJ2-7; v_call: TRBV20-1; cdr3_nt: TGCAGTGCATACAGCGGGAGGGGAAGCGAGCAGTACTTC; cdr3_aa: CSAYSGRGSEQYF
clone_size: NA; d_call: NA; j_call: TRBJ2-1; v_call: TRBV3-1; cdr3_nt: TGTGCCAGCAGCCAAGATCTAATGGCTGTGCAGTTCTTC; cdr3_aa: CASSQDLMAVQFF
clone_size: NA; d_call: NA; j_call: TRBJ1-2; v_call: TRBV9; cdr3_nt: TGTGCCAGCAGCGCTAGGGTCAGCTATGGCTACACCTTC; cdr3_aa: CASSARVSYGYTF
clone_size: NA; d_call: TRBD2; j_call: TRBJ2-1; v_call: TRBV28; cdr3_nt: TGTGCCAGCAGAACCATAGCGGGGGGGCTAGTACAGTTCTTC; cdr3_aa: CASRTIAGGLVQFF
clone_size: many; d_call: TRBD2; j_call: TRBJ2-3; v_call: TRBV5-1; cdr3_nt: TGCGCCAGCAGCGGGGGGACCCTAGCGGCGGCGGATACGCAGTATTTT; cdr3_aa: CASSGGTLAAADTQYF
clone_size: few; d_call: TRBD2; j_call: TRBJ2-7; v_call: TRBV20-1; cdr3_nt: TGCAGTGCTAGAGGGACTAGCGGGGGAGACGAGCAGTACTTC; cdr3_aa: CSARGTSGGDEQYF
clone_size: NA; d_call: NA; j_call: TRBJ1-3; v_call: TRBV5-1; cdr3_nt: TGCGCCAGCAGCTCCCAGGGCGTTGAAAACACCATATATTTT; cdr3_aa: CASSSQGVENTIYF
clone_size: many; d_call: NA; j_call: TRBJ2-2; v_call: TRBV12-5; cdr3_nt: TGTGCTAGTGGTCCTACGGGCGTCACCGGGGAGCTGTTTTTT; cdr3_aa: CASGPTGVTGELFF
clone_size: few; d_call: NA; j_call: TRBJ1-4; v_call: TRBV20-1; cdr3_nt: TGCAGTGCTAGAGGAACTCTAGGGTTCGGCGAAAAACTGTTTTTT; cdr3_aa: CSARGTLGFGEKLFF
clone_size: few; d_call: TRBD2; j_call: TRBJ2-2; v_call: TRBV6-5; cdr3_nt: TGTGCCAGCAGTTATGCTAGCGGGAACACCGGGGAGCTGTTTTTT; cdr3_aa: CASSYASGNTGELFF